These T cell receptor beta chains were read from a single sample in a study of T cell responses to AZD1222 COVID-19 vaccine. Using immunoSEQ multiplex PCR, the repertoire was profiled, and TCRdb retains in-frame clones only, with some absent. Of about 68,000 clones listed, 85% to 90% are singletons. Sequences were derived from peripheral blood, sampled on day 0 of AZD1222 vaccination. These TCRs come from an adult in good health. The CDR3 runs from the conserved cysteine through the conserved F or W. A D gene is named only where the DNA matches it firmly. Some rows have no size entry. The others give once, few or many, or a class for an expanded clone.

>TRBD2|TRBV5-1|TRBJ2-2|-
CASSQGLAGDWTGELFF
TGCGCCAGCAGCCAGGGACTAGCGGGAGATTGGACCGGGGAGCTGTTTTTT
>-|TRBV24-1|TRBJ2-1|-
CATQWRGHKGEQFF
TGTGCCACCCAGTGGAGGGGCCATAAGGGTGAGCAGTTCTTC
>TRBD1|TRBV28|TRBJ2-7|-
CASSDRVGQYF
TGTGCCAGCAGTGACAGGGTTGGGCAGTACTTC
>-|TRBV10-3|TRBJ2-1|-
CAISEWDVFNEQFF
TGTGCCATCAGTGAGTGGGACGTCTTCAATGAGCAGTTCTTC
>TRBD1|TRBV10-3|TRBJ1-1|-
CAISGRDRNTEAFF
TGTGCCATCAGTGGACGGGACAGGAACACTGAAGCTTTCTTT
>-|TRBV6-5|TRBJ1-2|-
CASSSGGGNYGYTF
TGTGCCAGCAGTTCGGGGGGAGGGAACTATGGCTACACCTTC
>TRBD1|TRBV19|TRBJ2-2|-
CASSMTGVPGELFF
TGTGCCAGTAGTATGACAGGGGTCCCCGGGGAGCTGTTTTTT
>-|TRBV5-1|TRBJ1-4|once
CASSLAGRINEKLFF
TGCGCCAGCAGCTTGGCGGGACGGATAAATGAAAAACTGTTTTTT
>-|TRBV10-3|TRBJ2-1|-
CAIGGNNEQFF
TGTGCCATCGGCGGGAACAATGAGCAGTTCTTC
>-|TRBV5-1|TRBJ1-4|-
CASSPDSTTEKLFF
TGCGCCAGCAGCCCGGACAGCACTACAGAAAAACTGTTTTTT
>-|TRBV29-1|TRBJ2-5|-
CSSREWGSETQYF
TGCAGCTCACGCGAGTGGGGATCGGAGACCCAGTACTTC
>TRBD1|TRBV6-2/TRBV6-3|TRBJ1-5|-
CASSYTGQAFNQPQHF
TGTGCCAGCAGTTACACGGGACAGGCGTTCAATCAGCCCCAGCATTTT
>-|TRBV27|TRBJ2-1|-
CASSLDRRNEQFF
TGTGCCAGCAGCTTAGACAGGAGGAATGAGCAGTTCTTC
>TRBD1|TRBV9|TRBJ1-3|-
CASSGTGVGNTIYF
TGTGCCAGCAGCGGCACAGGGGTTGGAAACACCATATATTTT
>TRBD1|TRBV6-5|TRBJ1-2|-
CASRNAQGANYGYTF
TGTGCCAGCAGAAACGCACAGGGGGCGAACTATGGCTACACCTTC
>-|TRBV2|TRBJ1-2|-
CASSPPTRTTWGYTF
TGTGCCAGCAGTCCCCCAACCCGGACGACATGGGGCTACACCTTC
>-|TRBV10-1|TRBJ2-2|-
CASSDEIGGPNTGELFF
TGCGCCAGCAGCGACGAGATTGGGGGTCCGAACACCGGGGAGCTGTTTTTT
>-|TRBV19|TRBJ2-1|-
CASSRLVGEQFF
TGTGCCAGTAGCCGACTAGTCGGTGAGCAGTTCTTC
>-|TRBV6-2/TRBV6-3|TRBJ2-3|-
CASSKSGRGLEVDTQYF
TGTGCCAGCAGTAAGTCCGGCAGGGGACTGGAGGTGGATACGCAGTATTTT
>-|TRBV30|TRBJ1-4|-
CAWSVNNANEKLFF
TGTGCCTGGAGTGTAAACAACGCTAATGAAAAACTGTTTTTT
>-|TRBV7-9|TRBJ2-7|-
CASSQRTLEQYF
TGTGCCAGCAGCCAGCGGACCCTCGAGCAGTACTTC
>-|TRBV10-1|TRBJ1-1|-
CASSEVGHTEAFF
TGCGCCAGCAGTGAGGTCGGGCACACTGAAGCTTTCTTT
>-|TRBV20-1|TRBJ2-5|-
CSASLLSQKETQYF
TGCAGTGCTAGTCTGTTAAGTCAAAAAGAGACCCAGTACTTC
>TRBD2|TRBV24-1|TRBJ2-1|-
CATSEFTSGRTSEQFF
TGTGCCACCAGTGAGTTCACTAGCGGGAGGACCAGTGAGCAGTTCTTC
>-|TRBV6-4|TRBJ2-2|-
CASSDSGTGELFF
TGTGCCAGCAGTGACTCGGGCACCGGGGAGCTGTTTTTT
>TRBD1|TRBV19|TRBJ1-5|-
CASSVLPGQGINQPQHF
TGTGCCAGTAGTGTCCTACCGGGACAGGGGATCAATCAGCCCCAGCATTTT
>TRBD1|TRBV28|TRBJ2-7|-
CASSLAGTGGYEQYF
TGTGCCAGCAGCCTCGCCGGGACAGGGGGCTACGAGCAGTACTTC
>-|TRBV19|TRBJ2-2|-
CASSIDRSNTGELFF
TGTGCCAGTAGTATAGACAGATCGAACACCGGGGAGCTGTTTTTT
>-|TRBV28|TRBJ1-4|-
CASSSPRGATNEKLFF
TGTGCCAGCAGTTCCCCGAGGGGGGCAACTAATGAAAAACTGTTTTTT
>-|TRBV11-1|TRBJ2-7|once
CASSGGGLSYEQYF
TGTGCCAGCAGCGGTGGGGGTCTGTCCTACGAGCAGTACTTC
>-|TRBV28|TRBJ2-5|-
CASSFPRGGIPETQYF
TGTGCCAGCAGTTTCCCCCGGGGCGGGATCCCAGAGACCCAGTACTTC
>-|TRBV6-5|TRBJ2-2|few
CASSLAIENTGELFF
TGTGCCAGCAGTTTAGCGATCGAGAACACCGGGGAGCTGTTTTTT
>-|TRBV6-1|TRBJ1-2|-
CASSEAVRNYGYTF
TGTGCCAGCAGTGAAGCAGTCAGGAACTATGGCTACACCTTC
>-|TRBV6-5|TRBJ1-5|-
CASSYGGSNQPQHF
TGTGCCAGCAGTTACGGGGGCAGCAATCAGCCCCAGCATTTT
>-|TRBV19|TRBJ1-5|-
CASSFYRAGNQPQHF
TGTGCCAGTAGTTTCTACAGGGCCGGCAATCAGCCCCAGCATTTT
>TRBD1|TRBV19|TRBJ1-2|-
CASRERDRGLYGYTF
TGTGCCAGTAGAGAAAGGGACAGGGGGCTCTATGGCTACACCTTC
>-|TRBV6-6|TRBJ2-5|few
CASSYSSGGGETQYF
TGTGCCAGCAGTTACTCTAGCGGAGGGGGGGAGACCCAGTACTTC
>-|TRBV24-1|TRBJ2-1|-
CATRDASYNEQFF
TGTGCCACCCGGGACGCCTCCTACAATGAGCAGTTCTTC
>-|TRBV11-3|TRBJ2-3|-
CASSLDARSSDTQYF
TGTGCCAGCAGCTTAGATGCGCGGTCTTCAGATACGCAGTATTTT
>TRBD1|TRBV7-2|TRBJ2-5|once
CASSPDRDQTQYF
TGTGCCAGCAGCCCAGACAGGGACCAGACCCAGTACTTC
>TRBD1|TRBV24-1|TRBJ2-2|-
CATSDSLQGDTGELFF
TGTGCCACCAGTGATTCCCTTCAGGGGGACACCGGGGAGCTGTTTTTT
>TRBD2|TRBV6-6|TRBJ2-1|-
CASSYGTSRDEQFF
TGTGCCAGCAGTTACGGGACTAGCAGGGATGAGCAGTTCTTC
>-|TRBV6-6|TRBJ2-2|once
CASSYRGRNTGELFF
TGTGCCAGCAGTTACAGAGGCAGGAACACCGGGGAGCTGTTTTTT
>-|TRBV15|TRBJ2-3|-
CATSRVAVDTQYF
TGTGCCACCAGCAGAGTTGCGGTTGATACGCAGTATTTT
>-|TRBV6-5|TRBJ1-2|-
CASGGASANYGYTF
TGTGCCAGCGGGGGGGCGTCCGCTAACTATGGCTACACCTTC
>-|TRBV10-2|TRBJ2-7|-
CASSGERRSYEQYF
TGCGCCAGCAGTGGGGAGCGGCGGTCCTACGAGCAGTACTTC
>-|TRBV29-1|TRBJ1-6|-
CSAREGSSYNSPLHF
TGCAGCGCGCGGGAGGGAAGCTCCTATAATTCACCCCTCCACTTT
>TRBD1|TRBV2|TRBJ1-1|-
CASSPRQGVNTEAFF
TGTGCCAGCAGTCCTCGACAGGGAGTGAACACTGAAGCTTTCTTT
>-|TRBV7-9|TRBJ1-4|once
CASSSTQRANEKLFF
TGTGCCAGCAGCAGTACCCAGAGGGCTAATGAAAAACTGTTTTTT
>-|TRBV6-4|TRBJ1-1|-
CASSDQGNTEAFF
TGTGCCAGCAGTGACCAGGGCAACACTGAAGCTTTCTTT
>TRBD1|TRBV6-5|TRBJ1-5|-
CASRPNRGHQPQHF
TGTGCCAGCAGACCGAACAGGGGGCATCAGCCCCAGCATTTT
>TRBD2|TRBV4-3|TRBJ2-2|-
CASSQEGLGTDSGELFF
TGCGCCAGCAGCCAAGAGGGACTAGGGACGGATTCCGGGGAGCTGTTTTTT
>-|TRBV30|TRBJ2-2|few
CASKVSTGDTGELFF
TGTGCCAGTAAAGTTTCGACAGGAGACACCGGGGAGCTGTTTTTT